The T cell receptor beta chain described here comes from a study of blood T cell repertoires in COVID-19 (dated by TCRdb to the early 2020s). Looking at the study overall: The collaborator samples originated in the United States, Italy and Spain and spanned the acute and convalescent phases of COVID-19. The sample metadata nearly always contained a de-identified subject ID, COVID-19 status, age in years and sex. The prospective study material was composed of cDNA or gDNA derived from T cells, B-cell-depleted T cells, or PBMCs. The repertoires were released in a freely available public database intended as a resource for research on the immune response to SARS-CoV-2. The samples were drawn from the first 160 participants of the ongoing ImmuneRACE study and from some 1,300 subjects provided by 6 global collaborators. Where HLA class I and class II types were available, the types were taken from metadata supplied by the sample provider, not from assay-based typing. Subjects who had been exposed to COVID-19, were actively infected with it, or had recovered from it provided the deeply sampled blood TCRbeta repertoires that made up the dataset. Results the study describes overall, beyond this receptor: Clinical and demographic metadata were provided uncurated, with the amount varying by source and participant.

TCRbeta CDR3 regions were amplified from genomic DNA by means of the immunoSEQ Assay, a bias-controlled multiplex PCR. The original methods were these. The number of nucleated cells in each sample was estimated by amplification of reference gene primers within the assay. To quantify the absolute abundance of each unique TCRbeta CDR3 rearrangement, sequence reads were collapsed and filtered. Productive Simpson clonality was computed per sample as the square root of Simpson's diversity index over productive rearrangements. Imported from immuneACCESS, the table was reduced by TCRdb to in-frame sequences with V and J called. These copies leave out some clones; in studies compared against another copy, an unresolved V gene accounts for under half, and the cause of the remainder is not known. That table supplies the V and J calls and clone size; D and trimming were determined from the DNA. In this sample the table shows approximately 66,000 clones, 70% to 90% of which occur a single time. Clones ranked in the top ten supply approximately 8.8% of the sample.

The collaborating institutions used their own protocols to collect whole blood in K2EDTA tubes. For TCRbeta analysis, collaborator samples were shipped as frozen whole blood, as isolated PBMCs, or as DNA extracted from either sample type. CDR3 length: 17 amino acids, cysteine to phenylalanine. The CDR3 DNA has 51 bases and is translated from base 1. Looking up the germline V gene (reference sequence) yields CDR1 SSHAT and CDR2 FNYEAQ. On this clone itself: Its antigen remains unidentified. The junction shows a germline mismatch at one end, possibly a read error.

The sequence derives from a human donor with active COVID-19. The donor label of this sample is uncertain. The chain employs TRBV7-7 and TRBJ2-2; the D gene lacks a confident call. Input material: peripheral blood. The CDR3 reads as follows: CASSLQPASSQSGELFF. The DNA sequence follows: TGTGCTAGCAGCTTGCAACCCGCGAGCTCCCAATCCGGGGAGCTGTTTTTT. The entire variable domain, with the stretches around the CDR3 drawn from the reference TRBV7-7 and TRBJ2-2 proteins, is GAGVSQSPRYKVTKRGQDVTLRCDPISSHATLYWYQQALGQGPEFLTYFNYEAQPDKSGLPSDRFSAERPEGSISTLTIQRTEQRDSAMYRCASSLQPASSQSGELFFGEGSRLTVL.